Below are 25 T cell receptor beta chains sequenced from a single sample in a study of brain T cells in children with intractable seizures. The time point: blood from clinic visit 5 months post-surgery; TSC patient then seizure free. Generated by immunoSEQ multiplex PCR, the TCRdb table keeps only in-frame clones and is missing some. The sample has 300,000 to 400,000 clones; over 90% are singletons. Sequencing was performed on peripheral blood, taken about 5 months after surgery. These receptor sequences come from a boy younger than two with tuberous sclerosis and intractable seizures.

The rearrangement uses TRBV27 and TRBJ2-1; D is unclear. Per the germline V gene, CDR1 is MNHEY and CDR2 is SMNVEV (reference sequence). V dropped 0 bases and J dropped 3 bases, with 9 bases sitting between them. This CDR3 has 15 residues. For the CDR3, the DNA is TGTGCCAGCAGTTTATCGGGCGGCAGCTACAATGAGCAGTTCTTC. This translates into CASSLSGGSYNEQFF.

V usage is TRBV7-3 and J usage is TRBJ1-6; D possibly corresponds to TRBD1 (5 bases). The V gene's germline CDR1 is SGHTA and CDR2 FQGTGA. This CDR3 has 16 amino acids. Between the trimmed V and J ends, which lost 2 bases and 5 bases, there was a span of 13 bases. CDR3 sequence reads: CASSLRGRSDNSPLHF. The DNA for the CDR3 is TGTGCCAGCAGCTTACGGGGCAGGTCGGATAATTCACCCCTCCACTTT.

V is TRBV5-6 and J is TRBJ2-3; tentatively, D is TRBD1 or TRBD2 (5 bases each). Trimming shortened V by 4 bases and J by 6 bases, and 15 bases separated the two germline ends. CDR1 and CDR2 (germline): SGHDT, YYEEEE. This CDR3 region has 14 residues. The CDR3 sequence: CASSHRGLEDTQYF. In nucleotides, the CDR3 is TGTGCCAGCAGCCACCGGGGCCTCGAGGATACGCAGTATTTT.

V gene TRBV21-1 combines with J gene TRBJ1-2; the table's D call TRBD1 went unverified against the DNA. TRBV21-1 is a pseudogene. The CDR3 runs to 17 residues. For the CDR3, the DNA is TGTGCCAGCAGCAGCCGGGACAGGGGCTTTTTATACTATGGCTACACCTTC. Residues: CASSSRDRGFLYYGYTF.

The chain has TRBV29-1 and TRBJ1-2; maybe TRBD1 (5 bases). Trimming took off 2 bases at V and 7 bases at J, with 17 bases between the two ends. Germline V CDR1 and CDR2: SQVTM, ANQGSEA. The CDR3 spans 14 residues. This CDR3 is CSVELAGHRGGYTF. As DNA, the CDR3 is TGCAGCGTTGAATTGGCAGGGCATAGGGGTGGCTACACCTTC.

The rearrangement joins TRBV29-1 to TRBJ1-2; possible D gene TRBD1, 6 bases. This CDR3 comprises 13 residues. V was clipped by 1 base and J by 3 bases, with 9 bases between them. The V gene's germline CDR1 is SQVTM and CDR2 ANQGSEA. The CDR3 reads CSVEVPGDYGYTF. In DNA form, the CDR3 reads TGCAGCGTTGAAGTGCCAGGGGACTATGGCTACACCTTC.

CDR3 DNA: TGTGCCAGAAGCGAAGGACTAGCGGGGGGGCCCTACGAGCAGTACTTC. Translated, it gives CARSEGLAGGPYEQYF. The chain carries TRBV5-3 and TRBJ2-7; TRBD2 matches 15 bases. Being an ORF, TRBV5-3 has a function that is uncertain. V was pared by 4 bases and J by 2 bases, with 4 bases of the junction left unmatched. The CDR3 totals 16 residues.

CDR3 bases: TGTGCCAGCAGCGACAGGGTAGGGGATCATGGCTACACCTTC. Residues: CASSDRVGDHGYTF. J is TRBJ1-2 and V is TRBV9; D possibly corresponds to TRBD1 (6 bases). Germline CDR1 reads SGDLS; CDR2 reads YYNGEE. Trimming took off 3 bases at V and 6 bases at J, with 15 bases between the two ends. The CDR3 has 14 amino acids.

V and J are TRBV5-5 and TRBJ2-1, with D perhaps being TRBD1 or TRBD2 (5 bases each). The germline V gene has CDR1 SGHKS and CDR2 YYEKEE (reference sequence). There are 15 residues in the CDR3. The V gene lost 3 bases and the J gene lost 2 bases, with 12 bases spanning the gap. CDR3 sequence (DNA): TGTGCCAGCAGCTGGAGAGGGGAGACCTACAATGAGCAGTTCTTC. Its translation: CASSWRGETYNEQFF.

The chain employs TRBV9 and TRBJ2-3; either TRBD1 or TRBD2 may supply D (5 bases each). CDR3 length: 13 amino acids. V lost 5 bases and J lost 6, with 13 bases in between. Germline assignment: CDR1 SGDLS and CDR2 YYNGEE. CDR3 coding DNA: TGTGCCAGCAGTACTTACTGGGACGATACGCAGTATTTT. Translation gives CASSTYWDDTQYF.

The chain employs TRBV21-1 and TRBJ2-5. TRBV21-1 is labeled a pseudogene. The CDR3 consists of 15 residues. CDR3 DNA sequence: TGTGCCAGCAGCAAACGAGGAAGGGATCAAGAGACCCAGTACTTC. Encoded protein: CASSKRGRDQETQYF.

A single count supports this clone. The genes are TRBV2 and TRBJ2-1; TRBD2 matches at 11 bases. The CDR3 runs 16 residues. Germline values: CDR1 SNHLY, CDR2 FYNNEI. The ends lost 5 bases at V and 8 bases at J; junction bases unmatched: 11. CDR3 coding DNA: TGTGCCAGCAGTCAAATACTAGCGGGAGAAGGGGATGAGCAGTTCTTC. It specifies CASSQILAGEGDEQFF.

This chain links TRBV12-3 or TRBV12-4 with TRBJ1-1; no clear D. The CDR3 contains 12 residues. V shed 4 bases and J shed 1 base, with 4 bases lying between them. The CDR3 nucleotides read TGTGCCAGCAGTTACGAGAACACTGAAGCTTTCTTT. Encoded protein: CASSYENTEAFF.

The V and J genes are TRBV7-2 and TRBJ1-3, with D hard to call. In germline, CDR1 is SGHTA, CDR2 FQGNSA. V shed 3 bases and J shed 8 bases, with 8 bases lying between them. The CDR3 is 12 amino acids. CDR3 amino acids: CASSFPPDTIYF. The CDR3 bases are TGTGCCAGCAGCTTCCCCCCCGACACCATATATTTT.

On this clone: A read error may account for a junction end that differs from germline. This sequence joins TRBV15 and TRBJ1-5, with 7 bases identical to TRBD1. Germline V gene lookup returns CDR1 LNHNV and CDR2 YYDKDF (reference sequence). CDR3 size: 18 residues. CDR3 in amino acids: CATSGDESQGGVDQPQHF. The CDR3 region has the DNA TGTGCCACCAGCGGAGATGAATCCCAGGGGGGCGTCGATCAGCCCCAGCATTTT.

The chain recombines TRBV5-5 with TRBJ1-3; 7 bases line up with TRBD1. The CDR3 runs to 15 residues. After removal of 0 bases from V and 4 bases from J, the junction contained 4 bases not matched to a gene. CDR1 is SGHKS, CDR2 YYEKEE, per germline (reference sequence). The DNA of the CDR3 is TGTGCCAGCAGCTTGGAAGGGGGCGAGGGAAACACCATATATTTT. Translating gives CASSLEGGEGNTIYF. Using reference TRBV5-5 and TRBJ1-3 for the parts outside the CDR3, the full variable domain is DAGVTQSPTHLIKTRGQQVTLRCSPISGHKSVSWYQQVLGQGPQFIFQYYEKEERGRGNFPDRFSARQFPNYSSELNVNALLLGDSALYLCASSLEGGEGNTIYFGEGSWLTVV.

V and J are TRBV19 and TRBJ2-7, with D possibly matching TRBD2 (5 bases). CDR3 size: 14 residues. The V gene's germline CDR1 is LNHDA and CDR2 SQIVND (reference sequence). Trimming took 3 bases from V and 2 from J, leaving 11 bases between them. The CDR3 nucleotides are TGTGCCAGTAGTATTTCGGGGTCGGCCTACGAGCAGTACTTC. Amino acid sequence: CASSISGSAYEQYF.

The rearrangement joins TRBV5-6 to TRBJ2-5; D ambiguous. V lost 2 bases and J lost 7, with 18 bases in between. CDR3 length: 15 amino acids. In germline, CDR1 is SGHDT, CDR2 YYEEEE. The CDR3 nucleotides are TGTGCCAGCAGCTTACTAACGGCCGGGTGGTGGACCCAGTACTTC. Translating it yields CASSLLTAGWWTQYF.

This clone was recorded once. J is TRBJ1-6 and V is TRBV30; D not resolved. Germline CDR1 reads GTSNPN; CDR2 reads SVGIG (reference sequence). The CDR3 extends over 15 amino acids. Trimming took 3 bases from V and 7 from J, leaving 16 bases between them. CDR3 region: CAWSVGLPDNSPLHF. The CDR3 nucleotides are TGTGCCTGGAGCGTTGGACTGCCAGACAATTCACCCCTCCACTTT.

The gene calls are TRBV5-5 and TRBJ2-7, with 7 bases matching TRBD1. With 9 bases clipped from V and 0 bases from J, the junction kept 15 bases outside the gene matches. The CDR3 has 16 residues. Germline loops: CDR1 SGHKS, CDR2 YYEKEE (reference sequence). Here the CDR3 DNA reads TGTGCCACCTCCCCCACGACAGGGTTTTACTCCTACGAGCAGTACTTC. Protein product: CATSPTTGFYSYEQYF.

J is TRBJ2-1 and V is TRBV5-5; no clear D gene. The CDR3 extends over 15 amino acids. Germline loops: CDR1 SGHKS, CDR2 YYEKEE (reference sequence). V was shortened by 0 bases and J by 8 bases, with 15 bases between the two germline ends. The CDR3 DNA sequence: TGTGCCAGCAGCTTGGAAGGTTGGGCTACGGATGAGCAGTTCTTC. It translates to CASSLEGWATDEQFF.

The V gene is TRBV7-3, the J gene TRBJ1-2, with TRBD1 as a possible D gene (6 bases). Germline CDR1 SGHTA, CDR2 FQGTGA. With 2 bases removed from V and 4 bases from J, the gap between germline ends came to 11 bases. This CDR3 contains 14 residues. The CDR3 sequence is CASSLDGGGYGYTF. The CDR3 DNA reads as TGTGCCAGCAGCTTAGATGGGGGCGGCTATGGCTACACCTTC.

This sequence joins TRBV28 and TRBJ1-5; 10 bases are shared with TRBD1. V was clipped by 6 bases and J by 4 bases; unmatched bases: 9. The CDR3 covers 16 residues. Germline-derived CDR1 and CDR2 are MDHEN and SYDVKM. The DNA for the CDR3 is TGTGCCAGCAGATCGACGACAGGGGGCACGAATCAGCCCCAGCATTTT. Its protein is CASRSTTGGTNQPQHF.

The chain has TRBV6-5 and TRBJ1-5, with TRBD1 matching 8 bases. V was clipped by 4 bases and J by 2 bases; unmatched bases: 1. This CDR3 region has 14 residues. The germline V gene encodes CDR1 MNHEY and CDR2 SVGAGI. The CDR3 sequence is CASSLTGGNQPQHF. The CDR3 DNA is TGTGCCAGCAGTTTGACAGGGGGCAATCAGCCCCAGCATTTT.

This clone has only a few counts. The chain combines TRBV27 with TRBJ2-7; unclear D gene. The V gene's germline CDR1 is MNHEY and CDR2 SMNVEV (reference sequence). Trimming shortened V by 6 bases and J by 2 bases, and 11 bases separated the two germline ends. CDR3 length: 13 amino acids. CDR3 protein: CASSPGRTYEQYF. The DNA of the CDR3 is TGTGCCAGCAGCCCTGGAAGGACCTACGAGCAGTACTTC.